The 22 T cell receptor beta chains below were found in one sample sequenced in a study of T-cell memory formation after mild COVID-19. TCRdb reprocessed the 5' RACE reads via MiXCR and lists one record per CDR3 protein. The sample yields some 40,000 distinct CDR3 sequences, 7.3% seen once. The material sequenced was PBMCs or a T cell subset sorted from them (not recorded which). Receptor source: a man aged 18-30 years who had mild COVID-19 (a few samples of this study predate the infection). Cell type and time point are not known.

In its sample, this clonotype was seen a few times. This chain joins TRBV6-5 and TRBJ1-2, with D uncertain. The CDR3 has 14 amino acids. Germline V gene lookup returns CDR1 MNHEY and CDR2 SVGAGI. Trimming removed 8 bases at V and 3 bases at J, with 16 bases between. The CDR3 DNA reads TGTGCCAGCGCCCATGAATCGGGCTACTATGGCTACACCTTC. Translated, it gives CASAHESGYYGYTF.

This clonotype occurred a few times. V and J are TRBV20-1 and TRBJ2-1; 11 bases are a match to TRBD1. There are 18 residues in the CDR3. Germline CDR1 is DFQATT and CDR2 is SNEGSKA (reference sequence). The trim removed 3 bases at V and 0 bases at J, leaving 10 bases unmatched. The CDR3 reads CSASGGTGGSRSYNEQFF. DNA for the CDR3: TGCAGTGCTAGTGGAGGGACAGGGGGTTCCCGCTCCTACAATGAGCAGTTCTTC.

This clonotype occurred many times. The V call is TRBV20-1, the J call TRBJ2-3; TRBD2 matches at 8 bases. The length of the CDR3 is 14 residues. With V trimmed by 7 bases and J by 3 bases, 9 bases remained unmatched. From germline, CDR1 is DFQATT and CDR2 SNEGSKA (reference sequence). The CDR3 loop reads CSVARGGWTDTQYF. Written as DNA, the CDR3 is TGCAGTGTCGCACGGGGGGGTTGGACAGATACGCAGTATTTT.

This clonotype appeared a few times. The gene calls are TRBV7-3 and TRBJ1-1; D is uncertain. Germline V gene data show CDR1 as SGHTA and CDR2 as FQGTGA. V was cut by 2 bases and J by 1 base, with 5 bases left in between. This CDR3 is 13 amino acids long. DNA of the CDR3: TGTGCCAGCAGCTTACGCTCGAACACTGAAGCTTTCTTT. Amino acids: CASSLRSNTEAFF. Filled out from reference TRBV7-3 and TRBJ1-1, the complete variable domain reads GAGVSQTPSNKVTEKGKYVELRCDPISGHTALYWYRQSLGQGPEFLIYFQGTGAADDSGLPNDRFFAVRPEGSVSTLKIQRTERGDSAVYLCASSLRSNTEAFFGQGTRLTVV.

This chain uses TRBV20-1 with TRBJ2-7; the match to TRBD2 covers 10 bases. Germline-derived CDR1 and CDR2 are DFQATT and SNEGSKA (reference sequence). This CDR3 has 15 amino acids. J lost 2 bases, V lost 5 bases, and 9 bases had no gene match. The CDR3 DNA reads as TGCAGTGCTGCCACCATAGCGGGGGGAACCTACGAGCAGTACTTC. It encodes CSAATIAGGTYEQYF.

In this sample, this clonotype turned up a few times. The gene calls are TRBV20-1 and TRBJ2-3; 8 bases align to TRBD1. From germline, CDR1 is DFQATT and CDR2 SNEGSKA (reference sequence). CDR3 size: 15 residues. V gave up 4 bases and J gave up 7 bases; unmatched junction bases: 13. For the CDR3, the DNA is TGCAGTGCTATCCCACCGGGACAGGACGTCTATACGCAGTATTTT. This translates into CSAIPPGQDVYTQYF.

This clonotype was observed many times. The chain employs TRBV6-6 and TRBJ2-3; a possible D gene is TRBD2 (5 bases). The CDR3 spans 13 residues. Trimming removed 6 bases at V and 4 bases at J, with 11 bases between. Germline CDR1 is MNHNY and CDR2 is SVGAGI (reference sequence). CDR3 protein: CASRDSNADTQYF. CDR3 nucleotide sequence: TGTGCCAGCAGGGACTCCAACGCAGATACGCAGTATTTT.

The CDR3 is CASRRGQGAAYEQYF. CDR3 nucleotides: TGTGCCAGCAGGAGGGGACAGGGGGCCGCCTACGAGCAGTACTTC. This chain connects TRBV12-3 or TRBV12-4 to TRBJ2-7; TRBD1 agrees at 12 bases. V lost 6 bases, J lost 2 bases, and 5 bases stayed unmatched. The CDR3 runs to 15 residues.

The sample holds a few counts of this clonotype. This chain uses TRBV5-1 with TRBJ2-5; D remains unclear. Germline assignment: CDR1 SGHRS and CDR2 YFSETQ. The V end lost 0 bases, the J end lost 5 bases, and 11 bases lay between the germline ends. The CDR3 is made up of 14 amino acids. This chain's CDR3 is CASSLGGDGETQYF. The DNA for the CDR3 is TGCGCCAGCAGCTTGGGCGGCGACGGGGAGACCCAGTACTTC.

The sample holds many counts of this clonotype. The chain carries TRBV20-1 and TRBJ2-5, with D perhaps matching TRBD1 or TRBD2 (6 bases each). Trimming cost V 5 bases and J 0 bases, with 13 bases left between them. Germline CDR1 is DFQATT and CDR2 is SNEGSKA (reference sequence). This CDR3 has 14 residues. CDR3 loop: CSARGLWHQETQYF. In nucleotides, the CDR3 is TGCAGTGCTCGGGGGCTATGGCACCAAGAGACCCAGTACTTC.

This clonotype has at least ten counts. The chain combines TRBV5-1 with TRBJ2-2; D is unresolved. This CDR3 has 12 residues. CDR1 and CDR2 (germline): SGHRS, YFSETQ. V gave up 2 bases and J gave up 6 bases, with 5 bases separating them. The CDR3 reads CASSLRPGELFF. In nucleotides, the CDR3 is TGCGCCAGCAGCTTAAGACCCGGGGAGCTGTTTTTT. The full variable domain, completed using reference TRBV5-1 and TRBJ2-2, is KAGVTQTPRYLIKTRGQQVTLSCSPISGHRSVSWYQQTPGQGLQFLFEYFSETQRNKGNFPGRFSGRQFSNSRSEMNVSTLELGDSALYLCASSLRPGELFFGEGSRLTVL.

The chain links TRBV7-2 to TRBJ2-3; 13 bases are a match to TRBD2. The germline V gene encodes CDR1 SGHTA and CDR2 FQGNSA. This CDR3 spans 18 amino acids. J gave up 5 bases and V 4 bases, and 12 bases lay outside the gene matches. CDR3 in DNA: TGTGCCAGCAGCTCACCTCCCGGACTAGCGGGGGTCATAGATACGCAGTATTTT. This codes for CASSSPPGLAGVIDTQYF. Full variable domain (missing parts from reference TRBV7-2 and TRBJ2-3): GAGVSQSPSNKVTEKGKDVELRCDPISGHTALYWYRQSLGQGLEFLIYFQGNSAPDKSGLPSDRFSAERTGGSVSTLTIQRTQQEDSAVYLCASSSPPGLAGVIDTQYFGPGTRLTVL.

This clonotype appeared many times. This rearrangement joins TRBV6-1 to TRBJ2-1; D perhaps matches TRBD2 (5 bases). Germline V lookup: CDR1 MNHNS, CDR2 SASEGT. V gave up 6 bases and J gave up 3 bases, with 9 bases separating them. The CDR3 loop spans 13 amino acids. CDR3 sequence reads: CASRPGVYNEQFF. The CDR3 region has the DNA TGTGCCAGCAGACCCGGGGTCTACAATGAGCAGTTCTTC.

This clonotype occurred a few times. This chain joins TRBV7-3 and TRBJ1-2; a weak D match, TRBD1 (6 bases). Trimming took 5 bases from V and 6 from J, leaving 13 bases between them. There are 13 residues in the CDR3. CDR1 and CDR2 (germline): SGHTA, FQGTGA. The CDR3 DNA is TGTGCCAGCAGCCCTGGACAGAGGGATGGCTACACCTTC. Amino acid sequence: CASSPGQRDGYTF.

The chain carries TRBV6-6 and TRBJ1-2; D remains ambiguous. This CDR3 region has 12 residues. V lost 6 bases and J 6 bases, leaving 11 bases between the germline ends. Looked up from germline, CDR1 is MNHNY and CDR2 is SVGAGI (reference sequence). CDR3: CASSPVNHGYTF. In nucleotides, the CDR3 is TGTGCCAGCAGCCCGGTGAACCATGGCTACACCTTC.

The V and J genes are TRBV5-1 and TRBJ2-1, with 8 bases that match TRBD1. Losses at the gene ends were 4 bases for V and 3 bases for J; bases not matched to a gene: 6. The V gene's germline CDR1 is SGHRS and CDR2 YFSETQ. This CDR3 is 15 amino acids long. The CDR3 spells CASSLGQGRYNEQFF. CDR3 DNA: TGCGCCAGCAGCCTCGGACAGGGACGCTACAATGAGCAGTTCTTC.

V and J are TRBV19 and TRBJ1-4; D is unclear. CDR1 is LNHDA and CDR2 is SQIVND in the germline V gene (reference sequence). V lost 3 bases to trimming and J lost 8 bases, with 10 bases between them. This CDR3 is 13 amino acids long. CDR3 coding DNA: TGTGCCAGTAGTATCGACGACCGGGAAAAACTGTTTTTT. Protein product: CASSIDDREKLFF. Based on the CDR3 plus reference TRBV19 and TRBJ1-4, the full variable domain is DGGITQSPKYLFRKEGQNVTLSCEQNLNHDAMYWYRQDPGQGLRLIYYSQIVNDFQKGDIAEGYSVSREKKESFPLTVTSAQKNPTAFYLCASSIDDREKLFFGSGTQLSVL.

This chain connects TRBV5-1 to TRBJ2-1; 7 bases fit TRBD1. Per the germline V gene, CDR1 is SGHRS and CDR2 is YFSETQ. V gave up 2 bases and J gave up 4 bases; unmatched junction bases: 3. The CDR3 length is 14 residues. The CDR3 nucleotides read TGCGCCAGCAGCTTACCGACAGGGTACAATGAGCAGTTCTTC. The encoded protein is CASSLPTGYNEQFF.

The genes are TRBV9 and TRBJ2-1; D not resolved. The V end lost 5 bases, the J end lost 0 bases, and 12 bases lay between the germline ends. The CDR3 spans 15 residues. The germline CDR1 and CDR2 sequences are SGDLS and YYNGEE. The CDR3 protein is CASSPAPSSYNEQFF. The CDR3 DNA reads TGTGCCAGCAGTCCAGCCCCGAGCTCCTACAATGAGCAGTTCTTC. The full variable domain, in which reference TRBV9 and TRBJ2-1 provide the parts outside the CDR3, is DSGVTQTPKHLITATGQRVTLRCSPRSGDLSVYWYQQSLDQGLQFLIQYYNGEERAKGNILERFSAQQFPDLHSELNLSSLELGDSALYFCASSPAPSSYNEQFFGPGTRLTVL.

The V and J genes are TRBV12-3 or TRBV12-4 and TRBJ1-5; unclear D gene. The CDR3 covers 14 residues. V lost 6 bases to trimming and J lost 1 base, with 10 bases between them. CDR3 nucleotides: TGTGCCAGCAGCTGGGAGGAGAGCAATCAGCCCCAGCATTTT. This sequence encodes CASSWEESNQPQHF.

The chain employs TRBV20-1 and TRBJ2-2; 11 positions match TRBD2. V was pared by 6 bases and J by 0 bases, with 0 bases of the junction left unmatched. The CDR3 sequence is 14 residues long. Germline CDR1 is DFQATT and CDR2 is SNEGSKA (reference sequence). CDR3 sequence: CSAGLAANTGELFF. CDR3 coding DNA: TGCAGTGCGGGACTAGCGGCGAACACCGGGGAGCTGTTTTTT.

This clonotype was found many times. The chain employs TRBV7-2 and TRBJ2-1; no definite D call. The CDR3 contains 11 residues. Between the trimmed V and J ends, which lost 1 base and 15 bases, there was a span of 10 bases. The V gene's germline CDR1 is SGHTA and CDR2 FQGNSA. The CDR3 DNA is TGTGCCAGCAGCTTAGGGGCCCACCCGTTCTTC. Residues: CASSLGAHPFF.